This T cell receptor (beta chain) was recorded in a study of OX40 agonist ivuxolimab in advanced cancers. Some clones are missing from TCRdb's copy, which holds only in-frame ones; the method was immunoSEQ multiplex PCR. The repertoire holds around 56,000 clones, with less than 85% as singletons. Trimming pared 3 bases from V and 5 bases from J, leaving 17 bases between. Germline V CDR1 and CDR2: MNHEY, SMNVEV (reference sequence). The length of the CDR3 is 16 residues. The sample in question was CD4+ or CD8+ T cells sorted from blood, obtained in a trial of the OX40 agonist ivuxolimab. This receptor was obtained from an adult with an advanced solid tumor such as melanoma, head and neck, liver or kidney cancer. The chain has TRBV27 and TRBJ2-1; D tentatively reads TRBD1 or TRBD2 (5 bases each). DNA of the CDR3: TGTGCCAGCAGTTTTTTGCCGATGGGGCGGGACAATGAGCAGTTCTTC. It codes for CASSFLPMGRDNEQFF.